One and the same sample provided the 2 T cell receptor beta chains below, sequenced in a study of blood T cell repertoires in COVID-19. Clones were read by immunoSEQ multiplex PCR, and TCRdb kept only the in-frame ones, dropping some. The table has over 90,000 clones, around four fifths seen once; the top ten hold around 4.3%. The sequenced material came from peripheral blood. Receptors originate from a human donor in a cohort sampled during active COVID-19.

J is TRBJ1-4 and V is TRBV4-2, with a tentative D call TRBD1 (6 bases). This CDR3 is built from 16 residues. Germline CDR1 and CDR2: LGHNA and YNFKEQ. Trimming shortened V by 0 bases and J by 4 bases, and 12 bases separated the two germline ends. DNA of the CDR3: TGTGCCAGCAGCCAAGACAGGGGCGGGGGTAATGAAAAACTGTTTTTT. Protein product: CASSQDRGGGNEKLFF.

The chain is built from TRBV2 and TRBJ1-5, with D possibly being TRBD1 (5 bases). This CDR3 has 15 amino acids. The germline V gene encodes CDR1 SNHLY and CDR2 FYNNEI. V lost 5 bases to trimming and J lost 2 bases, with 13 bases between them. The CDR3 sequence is CASSPGGLGNQPQHF. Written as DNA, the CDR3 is TGTGCCAGCAGTCCCGGGGGTTTGGGCAATCAGCCCCAGCATTTT.